This entry features one TCR beta chain sequence. Its antigen is currently unknown. Germline V gene sequence: CDR1 SGHKS, CDR2 YYEKEE (reference sequence). The junction had 13 bases not matched to a gene; V was cut back by 1 base and J by 7 bases. CDR3 length: 18 amino acids. This specimen belongs to a study of T-cell memory formation after mild COVID-19. Study details: Largely donor-specific TCR clusters were found. Study results and limitations: Second-wave clones peaking on day 37 lacked confirmed SARS-CoV-2 specificity. Pre-infection memory carried some responding clones, suggesting that cross-reactive memory joined.

TCRdb used MiXCR to reprocess the 5' RACE reads, holding one entry per CDR3 protein. Among some 13,000 distinct CDR3 sequences listed, 12% were seen once. This TCR was sampled from an adult woman who had mild COVID-19 (a few samples of this study predate the infection). Cell type and time point are not known. Material for sequencing was PBMCs or a T cell subset sorted from them (not recorded which). This chain connects TRBV5-5 to TRBJ2-1, with 11 bases identical to TRBD2. The CDR3 reads CASSLKTSGRRIGNEQFF. CDR3 bases: TGTGCCAGCAGCTTGAAAACTAGCGGGAGAAGGATTGGGAATGAGCAGTTCTTC.